A selection of T cell receptor beta chains follows, all from one sample in a study of response to subunit inactivated influenza vaccine. Via MiXCR, TCRdb re-called the RT-PCR reads, giving one row per CDR3 protein. The sample includes some 800,000 distinct CDR3 sequences, about 20% of them seen just once. The specimen was PBMCs from blood, collected less than 6 days after vaccination. The receptors stem from a man over 45 who received an inactivated influenza vaccine. Each CDR3 is given with its conserved first and last residue. D genes are given only for firm matches. Clone size, where shown, is once, few, many, or a class for clones that have expanded.

d_gene | abundance | j_gene | v_gene | CDR3nt | CDR3aa
. | . | TRBJ1-1 | TRBV28 | TGTGCCAGCAGTTTCGGTGCTCGGAACACTGAAGCTTTCTTT | CASSFGARNTEAFF
. | . | TRBJ2-1 | TRBV9 | TGTGCCAGCAGCGTAGAGGACTATCATGAGCAGTTCTTC | CASSVEDYHEQFF
. | few | TRBJ2-7 | TRBV6-1 | TGTGCCAGCAGTCCCGGAAGGACGGTCGAGCAGTACTTC | CASSPGRTVEQYF
. | few | TRBJ1-3 | TRBV12-3/TRBV12-4 | TGTGCCAGCAGATTGTCACCGGTCGATGCTGGAAACACCATATATTTT | CASRLSPVDAGNTIYF
. | . | TRBJ2-3 | TRBV5-1 | TGCGCCAGCAGCTTATTAGGGGAGACGGCAGATACGCAGTATTTT | CASSLLGETADTQYF
. | few | TRBJ1-2 | TRBV5-5 | TGTGCCAGCAGTGATGCCGGGACATATTATGGCTACACCTTC | CASSDAGTYYGYTF
TRBD1 | few | TRBJ2-7 | TRBV20-1 | TGCAGTGCTATCCAGGGGGCCGGGGTCGAGCAGTACTTC | CSAIQGAGVEQYF
. | . | TRBJ1-4 | TRBV9 | TGTGCCAGCAGTCGGAACCAGGGAGTTCGGGAAAAACTGTTTTTT | CASSRNQGVREKLFF
. | . | TRBJ2-1 | TRBV20-1 | TGCAGTGCTGTTCCATTGCAGGGGAACTACAATGAGCAGTTCTTC | CSAVPLQGNYNEQFF
TRBD1 | . | TRBJ2-2 | TRBV20-1 | TGCAGTGCTGGTACAGGGGGCGGTGGCACCGGGGAGCTGTTTTTT | CSAGTGGGGTGELFF
. | many | TRBJ1-4 | TRBV7-2 | TGTGCCAGCAGCCCTAGTCGAACTAATGAAAAACTGTTTTTT | CASSPSRTNEKLFF
. | few | TRBJ2-1 | TRBV11-2 | TGTGCCAGCAGCTTACGGGACCAATCCTTCAGCGAGCAGTTCTTC | CASSLRDQSFSEQFF
. | . | TRBJ2-2 | TRBV6-5 | TGTGCCAGCAGTTACGCCAGGGGCCAGTTCGAAGCCGGGGAGCTGTTTTTT | CASSYARGQFEAGELFF
. | . | TRBJ1-1 | TRBV27 | TGTGCCAGCAGGAAATGGAACACTGAAGCTTTCTTT | CASRKWNTEAFF
TRBD2 | few | TRBJ2-3 | TRBV7-7 | TGTGCTAGCAGCCCCGGACTAGCGGGGGGGGCAGATACGCAGTATTTT | CASSPGLAGGADTQYF
. | few | TRBJ1-4 | TRBV19 | TGTGCCAGTAGTATAGATGGCACCAGGGCTGAAAAACTGTTTTTT | CASSIDGTRAEKLFF
. | . | TRBJ2-2 | TRBV4-1 | TGCGCCAGCAGCCAAGCGACGGCATATATCGCGAACACCGGGGAGCTGTTTTTT | CASSQATAYIANTGELFF
TRBD2 | few | TRBJ2-3 | TRBV3-1 | TGTGCCAGCAGCCAAATTAGCGGGGGGCGAAGCACAGATACGCAGTATTTT | CASSQISGGRSTDTQYF
TRBD1 | . | TRBJ1-2 | TRBV2 | TGTGCCAGCAGTGAAGCCGGTAGATTGACAGGGATCGCCTTC | CASSEAGRLTGIAF
. | . | TRBJ2-1 | TRBV7-6 | TGTGCCAGCAGCTTAGCTGGGGAAGACCAACTGCGGCTGGGGACCTACAATGAGCAGTTCTTC | CASSLAGEDQLRLGTYNEQFF
TRBD1 | . | TRBJ1-6 | TRBV18 | TGTGCCAGCTCACCCGTCCGACAGGGGGCTACCTATAATTCACCCCTCCACTTT | CASSPVRQGATYNSPLHF
. | . | TRBJ2-1 | TRBV30 | TGTGCCTGGAGTGTGAATCGGGACAATGAGCAGTTCTTC | CAWSVNRDNEQFF
. | . | TRBJ2-1 | TRBV5-1 | TGCGCCAGCAGCTTGGTGGCTGCGGCTAGTTTGAGTGAGCAGTTCTTC | CASSLVAAASLSEQFF
. | few | TRBJ1-2 | TRBV24-1 | TGTGCCACCAGTGATTCTTACAGCTTCTATGGCTACACCTTC | CATSDSYSFYGYTF
TRBD1 | . | TRBJ2-2 | TRBV7-9 | TGTGCCAGCAGCACCCGACAGGGCCGGGAGCTGTTTTTT | CASSTRQGRELFF
TRBD2 | many | TRBJ2-3 | TRBV20-1 | TGCAGTGCCCGCGGGGGGGGTACAGATACGCAGTATTTT | CSARGGGTDTQYF
. | few | TRBJ2-2 | TRBV20-1 | TGCAGTGGGGCGGTCCCGAACACCGGGGAGCTGTTTTTT | CSGAVPNTGELFF
TRBD1 | . | TRBJ2-1 | TRBV7-8 | TGTGCCAGCAGCTTATTAAGAGAGGGGGCGCTCAATGAGCAGTTCTTC | CASSLLREGALNEQFF
TRBD1 | few | TRBJ1-2 | TRBV11-2 | TGTGCCAGCAGCTTAGACGGGACAGGGTTCTATGGCTACACCTTC | CASSLDGTGFYGYTF
. | . | TRBJ1-4 | TRBV27 | TGTGCCAGCAGTCCTGACAGGCCTCTAATGAAAGGGATTTTT | CASSPDRPLMKGIF
. | . | TRBJ1-4 | TRBV6-5 | TGTGCCAGCAGTTACCACCCCTCAACTAATGAAAAACTGTTTTTT | CASSYHPSTNEKLFF
. | . | TRBJ2-1 | TRBV7-9 | TGTGCCAGCAGCTTAGACTACCAATTTTACAATGAGCAGTTCTTC | CASSLDYQFYNEQFF
TRBD2 | few | TRBJ2-1 | TRBV20-1 | TGCAGTGCGACAGGGACTAGCGGGAGTTCCAATGAGCAGTTCTTC | CSATGTSGSSNEQFF
. | many | TRBJ2-7 | TRBV28 | TGTGCCAGCAGTTTGGCAGGGGAAGGCGAGCAGTACTTC | CASSLAGEGEQYF
. | few | TRBJ2-1 | TRBV12-3/TRBV12-4 | TGTGCCAGCAGCGGACAGAGGTCGTTGGATGAGCAGTTCTTC | CASSGQRSLDEQFF
. | . | TRBJ2-1 | TRBV27 | TGTGCCAGCAGTTTTTCCGACGGGCGGTACAATGAGCAGTTCTTC | CASSFSDGRYNEQFF
. | . | TRBJ1-1 | TRBV4-2 | TGTGCCAGCAGCCAAGATCTTCTATTGAACACTGAAGCTTTCTTT | CASSQDLLLNTEAFF
TRBD2 | . | TRBJ2-1 | TRBV29-1 | TGCAGCGTTGGGGGGGGAGGGGTTCGCACGGGCAATGAGCAGTTCTTC | CSVGGGGVRTGNEQFF
. | few | TRBJ2-3 | TRBV12-3/TRBV12-4 | TGTGCCAGCAGTTTAGCGCTAGGAGTTAGCACAGATACGCAGTATTTT | CASSLALGVSTDTQYF
. | . | TRBJ2-7 | TRBV15 | TGTGCCACCAGCAGAGATGGTAGGGGAACAGCTTCCTACGAGCAGTACTTC | CATSRDGRGTASYEQYF
. | . | TRBJ2-3 | TRBV6-5 | TGTGCCAGCAGTTATAACAGGGCAGATACGCAGTATTTT | CASSYNRADTQYF
. | . | TRBJ2-3 | TRBV9 | TGTGCCAGCAGCGTCGACCAGACCGATACGCAGTATTTT | CASSVDQTDTQYF
TRBD1 | . | TRBJ1-2 | TRBV18 | TGTGCCAGCTCACCACGGGACAGGGTACTATACGGCTACACCTTC | CASSPRDRVLYGYTF
TRBD1 | . | TRBJ1-1 | TRBV5-1 | TGCGCCAGCAGCACGCCCGGGCAGGGGGTGAACACTGAAGCTTTCTTT | CASSTPGQGVNTEAFF
TRBD2 | few | TRBJ2-1 | TRBV29-1 | TGCAGCGTTGAAGATACGACTAGCGGGAGGGCCGTATACAATGAGCAGTTCTTC | CSVEDTTSGRAVYNEQFF
. | few | TRBJ1-4 | TRBV12-3/TRBV12-4 | TGTGCCAGCAGTACCCGGGGGAATGAAAAACTGTTTTTT | CASSTRGNEKLFF
TRBD2 | . | TRBJ2-7 | TRBV20-1 | TGCAGTGCTAGCGCGGGGGTTCTCCGCGAGCAGTACTTC | CSASAGVLREQYF
TRBD1 | . | TRBJ1-2 | TRBV20-1 | TGCAGTGCTACCCCTCAGGGGGCTGGCTATGGCTACACCTTC | CSATPQGAGYGYTF
. | . | TRBJ2-7 | TRBV20-1 | TGCAGTGCTCCCAGGTACCAGGACTCCTACGAGCAGTACTTC | CSAPRYQDSYEQYF
TRBD2 | few | TRBJ2-1 | TRBV4-2 | TGTGCCAGCAGCCAACGCCTTTCTAGCGGGGGGGTAAGTGAGCAGTTCTTC | CASSQRLSSGGVSEQFF
. | once | TRBJ2-3 | TRBV20-1 | TGCAGTGCTTATCCCCCCGGACTAAGACGTACAGATACGCAGTATTTT | CSAYPPGLRRTDTQYF
. | medium-sized | TRBJ1-2 | TRBV12-3/TRBV12-4 | TGTGCCAGCAGTTACAAACCCAGCTATGGCTACACCTTC | CASSYKPSYGYTF
. | few | TRBJ2-1 | TRBV7-2 | TGTGCCAGCAGCTTAAACCTGGGCTTTGAGCAGTTCTTC | CASSLNLGFEQFF
. | . | TRBJ2-2 | TRBV20-1 | TGCAGTGCTAGGGACTTGACACAGCCGAACACCGGGGAGCTGTTTTTT | CSARDLTQPNTGELFF
TRBD2 | few | TRBJ2-1 | TRBV27 | TGTGCCAGCAGTCTGATAGCGGGAGATGGGGAGCAGTTCTTC | CASSLIAGDGEQFF
TRBD2 | few | TRBJ2-6 | TRBV7-6 | TGTGCCAGCAGCCCTGGACTAGCGGGACATCGCTCTGGGGCCAACGTCCTGACTTTC | CASSPGLAGHRSGANVLTF